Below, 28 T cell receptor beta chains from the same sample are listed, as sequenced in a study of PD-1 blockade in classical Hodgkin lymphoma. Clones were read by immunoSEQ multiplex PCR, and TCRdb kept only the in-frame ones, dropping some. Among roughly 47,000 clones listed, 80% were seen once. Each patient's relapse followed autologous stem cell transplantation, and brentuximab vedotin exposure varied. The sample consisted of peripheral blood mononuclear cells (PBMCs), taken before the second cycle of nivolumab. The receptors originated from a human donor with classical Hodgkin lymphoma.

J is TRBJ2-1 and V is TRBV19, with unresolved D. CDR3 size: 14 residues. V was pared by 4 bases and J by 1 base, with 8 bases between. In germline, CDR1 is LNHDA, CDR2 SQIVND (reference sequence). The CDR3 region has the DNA TGTGCCAGTAGTAGCACTCGTTCCTACAATGAGCAGTTCTTC. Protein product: CASSSTRSYNEQFF.

This CDR3 is CASSLGPTEVNEQFF. CDR3 coding DNA: TGCGCCAGCAGCTTGGGGCCCACAGAAGTCAATGAGCAGTTCTTC. V is TRBV5-1 and J is TRBJ2-1; the D is unclear. This CDR3 comprises 15 residues. V lost 0 bases and J lost 6, with 13 bases in between. CDR1 and CDR2 from the germline V gene are SGHRS and YFSETQ.

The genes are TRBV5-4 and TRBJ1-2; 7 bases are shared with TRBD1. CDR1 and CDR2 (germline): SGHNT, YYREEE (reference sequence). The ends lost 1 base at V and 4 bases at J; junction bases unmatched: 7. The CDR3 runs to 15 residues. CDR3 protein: CASSLPSGGIYGYTF. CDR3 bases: TGTGCCAGCAGCTTGCCATCAGGGGGAATCTATGGCTACACCTTC.

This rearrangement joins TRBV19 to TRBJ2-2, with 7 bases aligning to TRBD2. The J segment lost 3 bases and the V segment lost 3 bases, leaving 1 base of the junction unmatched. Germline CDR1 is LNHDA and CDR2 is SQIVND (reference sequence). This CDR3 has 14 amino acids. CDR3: CASSMGGYTGELFF. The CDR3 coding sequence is TGTGCCAGTAGTATGGGAGGGTACACCGGGGAGCTGTTTTTT.

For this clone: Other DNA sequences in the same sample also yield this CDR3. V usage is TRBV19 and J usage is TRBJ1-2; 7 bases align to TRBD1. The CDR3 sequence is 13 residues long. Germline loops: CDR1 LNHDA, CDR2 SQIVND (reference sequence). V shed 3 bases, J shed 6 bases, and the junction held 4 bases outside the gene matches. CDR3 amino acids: CASSIGQGDGYTF. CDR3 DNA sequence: TGTGCCAGTAGTATTGGTCAGGGGGATGGCTACACCTTC.

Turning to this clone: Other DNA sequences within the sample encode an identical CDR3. The CDR3 region is CASSTGGGTEAFF. The CDR3 DNA is TGTGCCAGCAGTACAGGGGGCGGCACTGAAGCTTTCTTT. The chain combines TRBV6-5 with TRBJ1-1; 9 positions match TRBD1. CDR1 is MNHEY, CDR2 SVGAGI, per germline. CDR3 length: 13 amino acids. Trimming took 5 bases from V and 4 from J; bases not matched to a gene: 2.

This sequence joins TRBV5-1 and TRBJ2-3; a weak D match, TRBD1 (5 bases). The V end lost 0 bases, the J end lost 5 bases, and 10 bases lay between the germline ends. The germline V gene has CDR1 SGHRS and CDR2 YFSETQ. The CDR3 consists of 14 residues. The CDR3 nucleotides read TGCGCCAGCAGCTTGGAGACAGAAGGAGATACGCAGTATTTT. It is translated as CASSLETEGDTQYF.

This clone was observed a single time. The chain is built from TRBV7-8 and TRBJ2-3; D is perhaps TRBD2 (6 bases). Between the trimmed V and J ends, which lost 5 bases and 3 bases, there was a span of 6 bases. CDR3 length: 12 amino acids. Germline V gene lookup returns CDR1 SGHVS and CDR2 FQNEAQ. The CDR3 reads CASSRGTDTQYF. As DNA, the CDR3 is TGTGCCAGCAGCCGGGGGACAGATACGCAGTATTTT.

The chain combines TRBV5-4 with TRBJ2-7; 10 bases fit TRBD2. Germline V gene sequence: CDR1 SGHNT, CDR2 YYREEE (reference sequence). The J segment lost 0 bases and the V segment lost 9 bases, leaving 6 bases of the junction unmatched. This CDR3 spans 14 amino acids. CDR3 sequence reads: CAISGGAISYEQYF. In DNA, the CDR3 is TGTGCCATAAGCGGGGGGGCTATCTCCTACGAGCAGTACTTC.

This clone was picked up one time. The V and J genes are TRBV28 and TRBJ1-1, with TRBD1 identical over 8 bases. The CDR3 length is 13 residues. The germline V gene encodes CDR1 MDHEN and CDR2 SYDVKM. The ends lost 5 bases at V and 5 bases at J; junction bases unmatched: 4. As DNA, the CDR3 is TGTGCCAGCAGTGTACACAGGGGGACTGAAGCTTTCTTT. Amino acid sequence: CASSVHRGTEAFF.

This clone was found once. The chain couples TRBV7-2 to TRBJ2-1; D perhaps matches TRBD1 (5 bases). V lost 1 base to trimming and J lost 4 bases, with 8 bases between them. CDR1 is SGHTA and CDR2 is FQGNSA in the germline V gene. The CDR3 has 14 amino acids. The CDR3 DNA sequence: TGTGCCAGCAGCTTAGAGGGGTCGTACAATGAGCAGTTCTTC. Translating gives CASSLEGSYNEQFF.

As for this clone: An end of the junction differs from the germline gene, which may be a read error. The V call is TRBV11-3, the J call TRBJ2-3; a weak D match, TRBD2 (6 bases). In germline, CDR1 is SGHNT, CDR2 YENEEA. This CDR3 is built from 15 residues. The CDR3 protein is CASSLDSGRPDTQYF. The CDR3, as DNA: TGTGCCAGCAGTTTAGACTCGGGGAGGCCAGATACGCAGTATTTT.

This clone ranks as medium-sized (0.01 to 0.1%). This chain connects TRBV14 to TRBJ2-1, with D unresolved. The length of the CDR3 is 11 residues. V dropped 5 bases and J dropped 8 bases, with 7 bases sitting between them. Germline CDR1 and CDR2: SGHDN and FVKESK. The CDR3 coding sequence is TGTGCCAGCAGCGTCGGGCATGAGCAGTTCTTC. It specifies CASSVGHEQFF. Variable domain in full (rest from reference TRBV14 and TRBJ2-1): EAGVTQFPSHSVIEKGQTVTLRCDPISGHDNLYWYRRVMGKEIKFLLHFVKESKQDESGMPNNRFLAERTGGTYSTLKVQPAELEDSGVYFCASSVGHEQFFGPGTRLTVL.

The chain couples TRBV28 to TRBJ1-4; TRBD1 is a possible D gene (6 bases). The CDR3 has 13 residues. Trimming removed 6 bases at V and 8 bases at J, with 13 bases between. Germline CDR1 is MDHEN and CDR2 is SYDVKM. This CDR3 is CASRGGREEKLFF. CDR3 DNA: TGTGCCAGCAGGGGGGGCAGGGAGGAAAAACTGTTTTTT.

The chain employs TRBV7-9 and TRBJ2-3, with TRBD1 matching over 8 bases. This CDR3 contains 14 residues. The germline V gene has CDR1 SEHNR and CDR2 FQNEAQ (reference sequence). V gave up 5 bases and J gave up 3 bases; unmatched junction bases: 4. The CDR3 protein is CASSPWTGTDTQYF. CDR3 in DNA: TGTGCCAGCAGCCCATGGACAGGGACAGATACGCAGTATTTT.

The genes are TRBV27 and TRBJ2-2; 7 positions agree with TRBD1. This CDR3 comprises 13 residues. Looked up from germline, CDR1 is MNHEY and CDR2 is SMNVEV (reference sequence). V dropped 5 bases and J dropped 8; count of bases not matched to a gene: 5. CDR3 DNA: TGTGCCAGCAGTACAGGGGTGGGAGGGGAGCTGTTTTTT. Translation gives CASSTGVGGELFF.

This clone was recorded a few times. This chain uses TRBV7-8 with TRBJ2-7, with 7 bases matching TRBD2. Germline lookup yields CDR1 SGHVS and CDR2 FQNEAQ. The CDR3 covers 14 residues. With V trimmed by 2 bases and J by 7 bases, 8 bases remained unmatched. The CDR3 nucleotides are TGTGCCAGCAGCTTACCTAGCGGCCTGGGGGAGCAGTACTTC. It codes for CASSLPSGLGEQYF.

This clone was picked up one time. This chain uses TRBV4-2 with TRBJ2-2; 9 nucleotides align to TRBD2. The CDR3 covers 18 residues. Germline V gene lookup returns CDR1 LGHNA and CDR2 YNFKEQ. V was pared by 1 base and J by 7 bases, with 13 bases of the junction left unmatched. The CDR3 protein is CASSQALSGSIMGGELFF. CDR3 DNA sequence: TGTGCCAGCAGCCAAGCCCTTAGCGGGAGTATCATGGGCGGGGAGCTGTTTTTT.

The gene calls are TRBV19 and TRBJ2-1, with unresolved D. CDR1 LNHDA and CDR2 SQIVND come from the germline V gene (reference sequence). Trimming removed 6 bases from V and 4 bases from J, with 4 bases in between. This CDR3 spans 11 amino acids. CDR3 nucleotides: TGTGCCAGTAGCCATTACAATGAGCAGTTCTTC. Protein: CASSHYNEQFF.

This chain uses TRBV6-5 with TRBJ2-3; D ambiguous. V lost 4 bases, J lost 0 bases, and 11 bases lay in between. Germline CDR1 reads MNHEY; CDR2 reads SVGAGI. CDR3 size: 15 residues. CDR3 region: CASSFDGASTDTQYF. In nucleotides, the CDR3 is TGTGCCAGCAGTTTCGATGGTGCTAGCACAGATACGCAGTATTTT.

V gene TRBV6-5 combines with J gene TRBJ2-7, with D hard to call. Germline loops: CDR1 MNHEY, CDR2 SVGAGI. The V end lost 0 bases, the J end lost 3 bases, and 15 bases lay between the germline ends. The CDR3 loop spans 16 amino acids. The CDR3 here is CASSYSGWAAFYEQYF. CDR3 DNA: TGTGCCAGCAGTTACTCGGGGTGGGCAGCCTTCTACGAGCAGTACTTC.

Here the CDR3 reads CASSSIHRAAEAFF. For the CDR3, the DNA is TGCGCCAGCAGCTCTATTCACAGGGCGGCGGAAGCTTTCTTT. This chain uses TRBV5-1 with TRBJ1-1; perhaps TRBD1 as D (6 bases). V was cut by 3 bases and J by 8 bases, with 17 bases left in between. Germline V lookup: CDR1 SGHRS, CDR2 YFSETQ. The CDR3 runs 14 residues.

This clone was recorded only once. CDR3: CASSSKQGMDEKLFF. CDR3 coding DNA: TGTGCCAGCAGCTCGAAACAGGGGATGGATGAAAAACTGTTTTTT. The gene calls are TRBV7-2 and TRBJ1-4; 7 bases match TRBD1. The ends lost 4 bases at V and 6 bases at J; junction bases unmatched: 8. The CDR3 is 15 residues long. Germline CDR1 SGHTA, CDR2 FQGNSA. The full variable domain, with the rest looked up from reference TRBV7-2 and TRBJ1-4, is GAGVSQSPSNKVTEKGKDVELRCDPISGHTALYWYRQSLGQGLEFLIYFQGNSAPDKSGLPSDRFSAERTGGSVSTLTIQRTQQEDSAVYLCASSSKQGMDEKLFFGSGTQLSVL.

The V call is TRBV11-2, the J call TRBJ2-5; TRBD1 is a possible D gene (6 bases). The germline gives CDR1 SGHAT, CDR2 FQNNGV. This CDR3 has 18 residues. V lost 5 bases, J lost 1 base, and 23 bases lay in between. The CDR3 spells CASSPGTAGRGFQETQYF. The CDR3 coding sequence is TGTGCCAGCAGCCCCGGGACCGCCGGCAGGGGATTCCAAGAGACCCAGTACTTC. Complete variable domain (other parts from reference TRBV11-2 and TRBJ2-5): EAGVAQSPRYKIIEKRQSVAFWCNPISGHATLYWYQQILGQGPKLLIQFQNNGVVDDSQLPKDRFSAERLKGVDSTLKIQPAKLEDSAVYLCASSPGTAGRGFQETQYFGPGTRLLVL.

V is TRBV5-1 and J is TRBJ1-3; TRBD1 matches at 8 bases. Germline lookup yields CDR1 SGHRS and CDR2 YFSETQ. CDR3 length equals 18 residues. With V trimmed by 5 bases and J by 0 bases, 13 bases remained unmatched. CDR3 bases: TGCGCCAGCAGATCAGGACAGGGCACGATGAGCTCTGGAAACACCATATATTTT. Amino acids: CASRSGQGTMSSGNTIYF.

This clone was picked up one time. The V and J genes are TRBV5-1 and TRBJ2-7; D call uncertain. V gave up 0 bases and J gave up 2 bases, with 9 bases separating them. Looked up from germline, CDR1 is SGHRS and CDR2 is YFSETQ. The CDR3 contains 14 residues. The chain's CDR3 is CASSLGRLAYEQYF. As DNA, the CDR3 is TGCGCCAGCAGCTTGGGTCGGTTGGCCTACGAGCAGTACTTC.

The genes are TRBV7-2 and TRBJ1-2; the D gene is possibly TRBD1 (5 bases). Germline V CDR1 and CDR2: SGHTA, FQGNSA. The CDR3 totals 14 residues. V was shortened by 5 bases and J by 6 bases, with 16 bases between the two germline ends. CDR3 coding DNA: TGTGCCAGCAGCCCTACATTGAGGGGTGATGGCTACACCTTC. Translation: CASSPTLRGDGYTF.

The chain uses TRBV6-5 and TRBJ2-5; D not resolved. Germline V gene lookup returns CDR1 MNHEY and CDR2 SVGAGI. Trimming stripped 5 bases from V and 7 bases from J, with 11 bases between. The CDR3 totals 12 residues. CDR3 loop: CASSPLRGTQYF. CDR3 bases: TGTGCCAGCAGTCCCCTTCGTGGGACCCAGTACTTC.